Listed here are 18 T cell receptor beta chains from one sample, sequenced in a study of blood T cell repertoires in COVID-19. Libraries were prepared by immunoSEQ multiplex PCR; TCRdb keeps only in-frame clonotypes and omits some of them. The sample lists 260,000 or so clones; around 82% were seen once. Specimen: peripheral blood. Receptor source: a human donor in a cohort sampled during active COVID-19.

This sequence joins TRBV29-1 and TRBJ1-1; no firm D call. The germline V gene has CDR1 SQVTM and CDR2 ANQGSEA. The CDR3 is made up of 14 amino acids. Trimming took off 7 bases at V and 0 bases at J, with 15 bases between the two ends. This CDR3 is CSGNSGTMNTEAFF. In nucleotides, the CDR3 is TGCAGCGGCAACTCAGGAACCATGAACACTGAAGCTTTCTTT. Supplemented by reference TRBV29-1 and TRBJ1-1, the full variable domain reads SAVISQKPSRDICQRGTSLTIQCQVDSQVTMMFWYRQQPGQSLTLIATANQGSEATYESGFVIDKFPISRPNLTFSTLTVSNMSPEDSSIYLCSGNSGTMNTEAFFGQGTRLTVV.

This clone was seen a few times. The J gene is TRBJ2-1, the V gene TRBV27, with 10 bases matching TRBD1. The germline CDR1 and CDR2 sequences are MNHEY and SMNVEV (reference sequence). This CDR3 contains 15 residues. V shed 2 bases and J 8 bases; nucleotides not matched to a gene: 6. The CDR3 sequence is CASSLTGTGVYEQFF. In DNA, the CDR3 is TGTGCCAGCAGTTTAACGGGGACAGGGGTGTATGAGCAGTTCTTC.

This chain uses TRBV19 with TRBJ2-2; possible D gene TRBD2, 5 bases. From germline, CDR1 is LNHDA and CDR2 SQIVND (reference sequence). V dropped 7 bases and J dropped 5 bases, with 14 bases sitting between them. This CDR3 is 14 amino acids long. The DNA of the CDR3 is TGTGCCAGTAATCGGCTAGCTCAGACCGGGGAGCTGTTTTTT. It yields the protein CASNRLAQTGELFF.

The chain has TRBV5-4 and TRBJ2-7; D not resolved. The CDR3 totals 13 residues. Germline lookup yields CDR1 SGHNT and CDR2 YYREEE (reference sequence). Trimming shortened V by 0 bases and J by 8 bases, and 12 bases separated the two germline ends. Here the CDR3 DNA reads TGTGCCAGCAGCTTGGTTAATAGCAACCAGCAGTACTTC. This gives the protein CASSLVNSNQQYF.

A few counts support this clone. The chain couples TRBV6-2 or TRBV6-3 to TRBJ2-7; 8 nucleotides align to TRBD1. With V trimmed by 5 bases and J by 4 bases, 4 bases remained unmatched. This CDR3 is built from 13 residues. The V gene's germline CDR1 is MNHEY and CDR2 SVGEGT. CDR3 coding DNA: TGTGCCAGCAGTCGGGGACAGGCTTACGAGCAGTACTTC. Amino acids: CASSRGQAYEQYF.

This sequence joins TRBV4-2 and TRBJ2-3; a possible D gene is TRBD1 (7 bases). Trimming left V 3 bases short and J 0 bases short, with 22 bases between. Germline values: CDR1 LGHNA, CDR2 YNFKEQ. The CDR3 extends over 19 amino acids. The CDR3 DNA sequence: TGTGCCAGCAGCCACCTTGCCCTTCGCGGGACAGCTAGCACAGATACGCAGTATTTT. Translating gives CASSHLALRGTASTDTQYF.

V usage is TRBV9 and J usage is TRBJ1-1; D call uncertain. The CDR3 is 16 residues long. Germline CDR1 SGDLS, CDR2 YYNGEE. Trimming removed 0 bases from V and 1 base from J, with 13 bases in between. In nucleotides, the CDR3 is TGTGCCAGCAGCGTAGGAGTGACTTCGACGAACACTGAAGCTTTCTTT. As protein: CASSVGVTSTNTEAFF.

In its sample, this clone was seen a few times. The chain carries TRBV19 and TRBJ2-1, with 9 bases that match TRBD2. Germline trimming cut 1 base from V and 4 bases from J; bases unmatched to any gene: 5. CDR1 is LNHDA, CDR2 SQIVND, per germline (reference sequence). CDR3 length: 16 amino acids. Here the CDR3 reads CASSIGGRVFYNEQFF. CDR3 in DNA: TGTGCCAGTAGTATAGGCGGGAGGGTTTTTTACAATGAGCAGTTCTTC.

The chain employs TRBV7-8 and TRBJ1-1; D unresolved. Looked up from germline, CDR1 is SGHVS and CDR2 is FQNEAQ. V was trimmed by 1 base and J by 2 bases, leaving 11 bases between them. The CDR3 is 15 residues long. CDR3 DNA sequence: TGTGCCAGCAGCTTAGGAGGAGGAAAAAACACTGAAGCTTTCTTT. Encoded protein: CASSLGGGKNTEAFF.

This rearrangement joins TRBV7-8 to TRBJ2-1, with D perhaps TRBD1 (6 bases). The V gene's germline CDR1 is SGHVS and CDR2 FQNEAQ. Trimming stripped 0 bases from V and 9 bases from J, with 21 bases between. CDR3 length: 17 residues. The CDR3 protein is CASSLARGRPLGGEQFF. The CDR3, as DNA: TGTGCCAGCAGCTTAGCGAGGGGGAGACCCCTCGGAGGTGAGCAGTTCTTC.

This clone occurred a few times. This chain uses TRBV5-4 with TRBJ1-5; D ambiguous. V was clipped by 2 bases and J by 6 bases, with 9 bases between them. CDR1 is SGHNT and CDR2 is YYREEE in the germline V gene (reference sequence). The CDR3 covers 13 residues. The CDR3 coding sequence is TGTGCCAGCAGCTTTCGGGGAACTCAGCCCCAGCATTTT. It yields the protein CASSFRGTQPQHF.

The sample holds one count of this clone. J is TRBJ2-1 and V is TRBV5-1, with D tentatively TRBD1 (6 bases). The CDR3 length is 14 residues. The V gene lost 4 bases and the J gene lost 5 bases, with 13 bases spanning the gap. Germline V gene data show CDR1 as SGHRS and CDR2 as YFSETQ. CDR3 nucleotides: TGCGCCAGCAGCCGGGCGACAGGAGACAATGAGCAGTTCTTC. Translating gives CASSRATGDNEQFF.

The chain has TRBV11-3 and TRBJ2-7; 8 bases map to TRBD2. After removal of 2 bases from V and 5 bases from J, the junction contained 5 bases not matched to a gene. Germline values: CDR1 SGHNT, CDR2 YENEEA. CDR3 length equals 14 residues. This chain's CDR3 is CASSLSGSFNEQYF. For the CDR3, the DNA is TGTGCCAGCAGCTTAAGCGGGAGTTTCAACGAGCAGTACTTC.

The chain carries TRBV28 and TRBJ1-5; 8 nucleotides agree with TRBD1. Germline CDR1 reads MDHEN; CDR2 reads SYDVKM. With 2 bases clipped from V and 3 bases from J, the junction kept 12 bases outside the gene matches. The length of the CDR3 is 18 residues. The DNA for the CDR3 is TGTGCCAGCAGTTTAGAGGGACGGTGGACAGGGAACAATCAGCCCCAGCATTTT. Amino acids: CASSLEGRWTGNNQPQHF.

This clone was seen once. The chain is built from TRBV28 and TRBJ2-7, with D possibly TRBD1 on 6 matching bases. Germline V gene sequence: CDR1 MDHEN, CDR2 SYDVKM. The CDR3 contains 15 residues. V lost 6 bases to trimming and J lost 7 bases, with 22 bases between them. DNA of the CDR3: TGTGCCAGCAGCACGAGCCCCGGGACATACTTAGAGCAGTACTTC. Translated: CASSTSPGTYLEQYF.

The chain couples TRBV5-6 to TRBJ2-2; 9 bases agree with TRBD1. Germline CDR1 reads SGHDT; CDR2 reads YYEEEE. The CDR3 covers 17 residues. V gave up 3 bases and J gave up 4 bases; unmatched junction bases: 10. Here the CDR3 reads CASSSLQTGGITGELFF. The CDR3 coding sequence is TGTGCCAGCAGCTCTCTCCAGACAGGGGGAATCACCGGGGAGCTGTTTTTT.

The rearrangement joins TRBV7-2 to TRBJ2-5; TRBD1 matches at 7 bases. This CDR3 contains 14 residues. The germline V gene has CDR1 SGHTA and CDR2 FQGNSA. Unmatched junction bases numbered 6, after V lost 1 base and J lost 7 bases. In DNA, the CDR3 is TGTGCCAGCAGCTTAGTAGGGGGCAGGGGGACCCAGTACTTC. It is translated as CASSLVGGRGTQYF.

This clone showed up just a few times. The CDR3 protein is CASSQEGSSGSVTKTQYF. The CDR3 DNA is TGTGCCAGCAGCCAAGAGGGGTCTAGCGGGAGTGTGACGAAGACCCAGTACTTC. The V gene is TRBV3-1 (or the pseudogene TRBV3-2), the J gene TRBJ2-5, with 10 bases that match TRBD2. V lost 0 bases, J lost 6 bases, and 13 bases stayed unmatched. Germline V gene lookup returns CDR1 LGHDT and CDR2 YNNKEL (reference sequence). CDR3 length equals 18 residues.